This T cell receptor (beta chain) emerged from a study of T cell responses to AZD1222 COVID-19 vaccine. The CDR3 contains 15 residues. CDR1 is MDHEN and CDR2 is SYDVKM in the germline V gene. Trimming stripped 4 bases from V and 0 bases from J, with 10 bases between. Only in-frame clones appear in the TCRdb table, and some are missing; sequencing was by immunoSEQ multiplex PCR. The sample records some 110,000 clones, around 88% being singletons. As for this clone: No antigen is known for it.

Notes on the study in general: Without day 14 samples, only post-peak T cell repertoires were studied.

V gene TRBV28 combines with J gene TRBJ1-3, with TRBD1 as a possible D gene (6 bases). The source material was peripheral blood, sampled on day 0 of AZD1222 vaccination. The TCR was taken from an adult in good health. The chain's CDR3 is CASSSAGDSGNTIYF. CDR3 coding DNA: TGTGCCAGCAGTTCCGCAGGGGACTCTGGAAACACCATATATTTT.